Sequencing of this T cell receptor beta chain was carried out in a study of OX40 agonist ivuxolimab in advanced cancers. At the level of the whole study: Ivuxolimab, which targeted the costimulatory receptor OX40 (CD134), was an agonistic, fully human IgG2 monoclonal antibody. Intravenous ivuxolimab was administered to patients every 2 weeks at six dose levels: 0.01, 0.1, 0.3, 1.5, 3 and 10 mg/kg. Of the 50 to 55 patients in dose escalation, about 19 had hepatocellular carcinoma, roughly 15 had melanoma, 9 had renal cell carcinoma and 9 had head and neck cancer. The dose-escalation cohort was 82.7% male with a mean age of roughly 60 years, ranging from roughly 23 to 85. Prior anti-PD-1, anti-PD-L1 or anti-CTLA-4 therapy was permitted, and checkpoint inhibitors had been received by about two fifths of dose-escalation patients. Partial responses occurred in three dose-escalation patients: two with cutaneous melanoma and one with hepatocellular carcinoma. Peripheral TCRbeta sequencing aimed to test whether ivuxolimab altered TCR sequence diversity and caused clonal T-cell expansion. The monotherapy dose-escalation portion (N = 52 patients) of the phase I ivuxolimab trial is reported in the paper. Broad study findings and their caveats: Antigen specificity was not determined for the clonally expanded peripheral T cells. At doses from 0.1 to 3.0 mg/kg, clonal expansion was seen in both CD4+ and CD8+ blood T cells between baseline and week 6. In the 0.1-3.0 mg/kg groups, partial responders were among the patients with the lowest normalized peripheral clonal expansion, particularly in CD8+ T cells. Low levels of normalized T-cell clonal expansion were also seen in some nonresponding patients. After ivuxolimab, more expanded clones were found on average in CD8+ T cells than in CD4+ T cells.

Patients with a history of autoimmune disease or receiving systemic immunosuppression were excluded from the trial. In every dose cohort, peripheral blood was drawn for TCR sequencing at baseline, cycle 4 day 1, and cycle 7 day 1. Samples came from an open-label, multicenter, first-in-human phase I dose-escalation trial of ivuxolimab. The trial enrolled adults with locally advanced or metastatic head and neck squamous cell, hepatocellular, melanoma or renal cell carcinoma. Before TCR sequencing, CD4+ and CD8+ T cells were separately sorted from peripheral blood. A note on this clone: Its antigen is still unknown. The input lacks base qualities; no much larger clone sits a single base away.

Trimming takes 4 bases from V and 5 bases from J, and the germline ends sit 18 bases apart. Looking up the germline V gene yields CDR1 SGDLS and CDR2 YYNGEE. The CDR3 holds 15 amino acids from the cysteine to the phenylalanine. Only the CDR3 DNA is retained, 45 bases long and in frame from the first base. For sequencing of the TCRbeta CDR3 region, genomic DNA was extracted from the sorted cells. The immunoSEQ Assay was used to sequence the TCRbeta CDR3 regions. This is the immuneACCESS table as TCRdb keeps it, with only in-frame sequences that have V and J called. A part of the clones is gone; compared with another copy, unresolved V genes explain less than half, and the rest is unexplained. Counted in this sample were some 80,000 clones; 90% to 95% of them appeared once. Of the sample, about a fifth falls within the top ten clones.

This material consisted of CD4+ or CD8+ T cells sorted from blood, taken in a trial of the OX40 agonist ivuxolimab. The origin of this receptor is an adult with an advanced solid tumor such as melanoma, head and neck, liver or kidney cancer. The chain links TRBV9 with TRBJ2-5; the D gene remains uncertain. The CDR3 is CASSPWGNMGETQYF. The nucleotide sequence is given as TGTGCCAGCAGCCCTTGGGGTAATATGGGGGAGACCCAGTACTTC. Where the CDR3 stops, the reference TRBV9 and TRBJ2-5 genes take over; the full variable domain is DSGVTQTPKHLITATGQRVTLRCSPRSGDLSVYWYQQSLDQGLQFLIQYYNGEERAKGNILERFSAQQFPDLHSELNLSSLELGDSALYFCASSPWGNMGETQYFGPGTRLLVL.